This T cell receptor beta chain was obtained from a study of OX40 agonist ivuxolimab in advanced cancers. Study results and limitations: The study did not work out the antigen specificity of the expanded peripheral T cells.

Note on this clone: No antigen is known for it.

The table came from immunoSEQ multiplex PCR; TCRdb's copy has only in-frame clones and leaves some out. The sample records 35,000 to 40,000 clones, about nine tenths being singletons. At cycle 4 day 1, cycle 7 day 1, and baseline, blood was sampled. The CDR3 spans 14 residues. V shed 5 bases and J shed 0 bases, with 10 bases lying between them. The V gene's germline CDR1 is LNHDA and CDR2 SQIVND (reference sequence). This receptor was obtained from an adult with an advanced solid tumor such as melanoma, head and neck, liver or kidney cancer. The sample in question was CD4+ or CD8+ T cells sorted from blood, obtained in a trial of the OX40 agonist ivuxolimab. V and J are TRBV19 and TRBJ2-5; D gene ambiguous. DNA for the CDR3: TGTGCCAGTAGTCCGATGACAAACCAAGAGACCCAGTACTTC. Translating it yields CASSPMTNQETQYF. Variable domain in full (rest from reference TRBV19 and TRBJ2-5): DGGITQSPKYLFRKEGQNVTLSCEQNLNHDAMYWYRQDPGQGLRLIYYSQIVNDFQKGDIAEGYSVSREKKESFPLTVTSAQKNPTAFYLCASSPMTNQETQYFGPGTRLLVL.